This T cell receptor beta chain was sequenced in a study of cytomegalovirus exposure and HLA in healthy donors. The PCR used 60 Vbeta and 13 Jbeta primers. Clones were sequenced by immunoSEQ multiplex PCR, and TCRdb holds only the in-frame ones, with some missing. The sample includes roughly 180,000 clones, 84% seen only once; the top ten take about 1%. This CDR3 is built from 15 residues. Deletions cut 0 bases from V and 6 bases from J, with 14 bases between. Germline assignment: CDR1 SGHRS and CDR2 YFSETQ. The count of this clone is one. The source is a man under 40 in good health and CMV-seronegative. The sequenced sample was PBMCs. The chain carries TRBV5-1 and TRBJ2-3; D remains unclear. CDR3 amino acids: CASSLDSHVLDTQYF. CDR3 coding DNA: TGCGCCAGCAGCTTGGATAGTCATGTATTGGATACGCAGTATTTT.